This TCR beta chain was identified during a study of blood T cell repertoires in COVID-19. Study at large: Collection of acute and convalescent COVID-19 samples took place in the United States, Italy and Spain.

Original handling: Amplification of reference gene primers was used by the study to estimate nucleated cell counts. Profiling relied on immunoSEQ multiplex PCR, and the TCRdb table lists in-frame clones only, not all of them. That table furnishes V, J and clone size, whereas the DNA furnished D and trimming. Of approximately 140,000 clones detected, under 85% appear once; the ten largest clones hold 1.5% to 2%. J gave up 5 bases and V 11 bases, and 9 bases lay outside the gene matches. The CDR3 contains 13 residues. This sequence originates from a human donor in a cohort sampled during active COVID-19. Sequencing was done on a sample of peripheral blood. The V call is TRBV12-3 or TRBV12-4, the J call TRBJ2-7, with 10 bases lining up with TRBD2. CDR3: CACSLAGSNEQYF. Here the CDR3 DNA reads TGTGCCTGCTCACTAGCGGGATCCAACGAGCAGTACTTC.